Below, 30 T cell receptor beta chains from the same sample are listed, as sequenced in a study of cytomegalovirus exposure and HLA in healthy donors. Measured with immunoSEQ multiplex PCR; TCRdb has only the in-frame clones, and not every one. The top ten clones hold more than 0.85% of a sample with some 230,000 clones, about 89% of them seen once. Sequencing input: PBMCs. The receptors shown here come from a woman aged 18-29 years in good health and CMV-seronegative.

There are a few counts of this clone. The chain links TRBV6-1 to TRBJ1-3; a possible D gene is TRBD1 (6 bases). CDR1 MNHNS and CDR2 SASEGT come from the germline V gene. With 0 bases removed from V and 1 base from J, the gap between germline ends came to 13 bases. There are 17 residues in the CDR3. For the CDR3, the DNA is TGTGCCAGCAGTGAAGCGCCCGAGGGGACATCTGGAAACACCATATATTTT. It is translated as CASSEAPEGTSGNTIYF.

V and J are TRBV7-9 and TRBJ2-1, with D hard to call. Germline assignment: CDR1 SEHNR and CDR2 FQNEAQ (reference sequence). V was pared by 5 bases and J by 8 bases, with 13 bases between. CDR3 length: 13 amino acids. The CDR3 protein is CASSPEASHEQFF. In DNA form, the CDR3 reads TGTGCCAGCAGCCCAGAGGCTAGTCATGAGCAGTTCTTC.

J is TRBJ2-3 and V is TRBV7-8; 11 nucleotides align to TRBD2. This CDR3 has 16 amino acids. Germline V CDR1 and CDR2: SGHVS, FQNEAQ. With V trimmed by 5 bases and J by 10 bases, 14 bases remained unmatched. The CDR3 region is CASSHRTSGLRLAQYF. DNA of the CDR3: TGTGCCAGCAGCCACAGGACTAGCGGGCTTCGACTGGCGCAGTATTTT.

CDR3 coding DNA: TGCAGCGTTGGGGCTAGCGCGACCTACGAGCAGTACTTC. It encodes CSVGASATYEQYF. The chain carries TRBV29-1 and TRBJ2-7; the D gene is possibly TRBD2 (6 bases). Germline CDR1 reads SQVTM; CDR2 reads ANQGSEA. V shed 4 bases and J shed 2 bases, with 12 bases lying between them. The CDR3 is 13 residues long.

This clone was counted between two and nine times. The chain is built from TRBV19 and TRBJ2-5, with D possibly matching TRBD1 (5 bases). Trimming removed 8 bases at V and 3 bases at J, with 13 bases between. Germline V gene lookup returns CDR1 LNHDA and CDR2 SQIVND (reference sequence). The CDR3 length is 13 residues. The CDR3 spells CASWGRAEETQYF. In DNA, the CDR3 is TGTGCCAGTTGGGGCAGGGCCGAAGAGACCCAGTACTTC.

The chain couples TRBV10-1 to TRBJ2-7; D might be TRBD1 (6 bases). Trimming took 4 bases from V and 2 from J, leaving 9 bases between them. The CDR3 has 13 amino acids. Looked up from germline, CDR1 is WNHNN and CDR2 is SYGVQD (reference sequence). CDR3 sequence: CASSVNRAYEQYF. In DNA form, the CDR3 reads TGCGCCAGCAGTGTTAACAGGGCCTACGAGCAGTACTTC.

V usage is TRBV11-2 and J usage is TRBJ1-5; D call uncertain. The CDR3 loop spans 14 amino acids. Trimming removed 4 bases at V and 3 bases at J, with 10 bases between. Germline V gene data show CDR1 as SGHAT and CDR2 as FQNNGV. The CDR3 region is CASSSTMDNQPQHF. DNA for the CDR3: TGTGCCAGCAGCTCTACTATGGACAATCAGCCCCAGCATTTT.

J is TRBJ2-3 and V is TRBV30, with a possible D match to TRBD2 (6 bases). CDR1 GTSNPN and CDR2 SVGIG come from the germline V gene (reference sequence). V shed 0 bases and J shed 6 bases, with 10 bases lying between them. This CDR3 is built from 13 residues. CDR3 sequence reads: CAWSVRRGDTQYF. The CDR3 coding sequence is TGTGCCTGGAGTGTACGTCGGGGGGATACGCAGTATTTT.

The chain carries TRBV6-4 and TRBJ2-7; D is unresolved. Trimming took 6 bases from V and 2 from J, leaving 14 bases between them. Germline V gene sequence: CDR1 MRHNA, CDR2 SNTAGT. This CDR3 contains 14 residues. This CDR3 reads CASSRRDTTYEQYF. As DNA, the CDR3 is TGTGCCAGCAGCCGACGCGACACCACCTACGAGCAGTACTTC.

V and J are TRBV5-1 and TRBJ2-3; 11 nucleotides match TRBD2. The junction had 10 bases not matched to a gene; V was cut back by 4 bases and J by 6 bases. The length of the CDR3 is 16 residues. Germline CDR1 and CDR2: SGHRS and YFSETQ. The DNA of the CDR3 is TGCGCCAGCAGCACTAGGACTAGCGGGCCCACTGATACGCAGTATTTT. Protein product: CASSTRTSGPTDTQYF.

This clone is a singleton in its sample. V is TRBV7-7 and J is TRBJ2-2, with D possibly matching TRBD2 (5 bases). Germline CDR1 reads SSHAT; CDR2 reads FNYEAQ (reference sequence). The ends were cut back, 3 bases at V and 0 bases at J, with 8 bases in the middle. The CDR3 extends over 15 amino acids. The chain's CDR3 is CASSLAGPNTGELFF. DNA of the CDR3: TGTGCCAGCAGCTTGGCGGGCCCGAACACCGGGGAGCTGTTTTTT.

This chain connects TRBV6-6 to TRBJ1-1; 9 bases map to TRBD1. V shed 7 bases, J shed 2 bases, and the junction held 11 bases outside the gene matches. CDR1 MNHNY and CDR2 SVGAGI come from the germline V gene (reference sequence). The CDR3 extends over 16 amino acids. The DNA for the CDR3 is TGTGCCAGCATCCTCGGACAGGGGCATTATAACACTGAAGCTTTCTTT. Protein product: CASILGQGHYNTEAFF.

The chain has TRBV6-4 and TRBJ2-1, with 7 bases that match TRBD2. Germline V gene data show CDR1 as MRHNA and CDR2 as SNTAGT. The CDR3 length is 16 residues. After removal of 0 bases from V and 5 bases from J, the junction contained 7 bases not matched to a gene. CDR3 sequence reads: CASSDSWRERHNEQFF. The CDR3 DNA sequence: TGTGCCAGCAGTGACTCTTGGCGGGAGCGCCACAATGAGCAGTTCTTC.

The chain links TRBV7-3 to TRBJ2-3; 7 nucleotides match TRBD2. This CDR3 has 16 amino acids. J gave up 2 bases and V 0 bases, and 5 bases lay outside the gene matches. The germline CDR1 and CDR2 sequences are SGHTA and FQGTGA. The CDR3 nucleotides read TGTGCCAGCAGCTTAACGTCAGCGGGGTCCACAGATACGCAGTATTTT. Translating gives CASSLTSAGSTDTQYF.

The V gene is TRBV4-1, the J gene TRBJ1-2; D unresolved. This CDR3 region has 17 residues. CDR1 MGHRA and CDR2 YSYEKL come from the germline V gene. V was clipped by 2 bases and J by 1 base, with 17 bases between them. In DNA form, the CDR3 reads TGCGCCAGCAGCCAACGTACCCTGGGCGGGCTTAACTATGGCTACACCTTC. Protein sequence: CASSQRTLGGLNYGYTF.

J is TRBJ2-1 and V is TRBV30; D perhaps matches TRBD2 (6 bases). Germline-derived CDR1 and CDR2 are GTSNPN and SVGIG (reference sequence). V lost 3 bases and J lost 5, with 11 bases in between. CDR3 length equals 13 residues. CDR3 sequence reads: CAWSGRRDNEQFF. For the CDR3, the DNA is TGTGCCTGGAGCGGGAGAAGGGACAATGAGCAGTTCTTC. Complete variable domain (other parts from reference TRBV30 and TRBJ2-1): SQTIHQWPATLVQPVGSPLSLECTVEGTSNPNLYWYRQAAGRGLQLLFYSVGIGQISSEVPQNLSASRPQDRQFILSSKKLLLSDSGFYLCAWSGRRDNEQFFGPGTRLTVL.

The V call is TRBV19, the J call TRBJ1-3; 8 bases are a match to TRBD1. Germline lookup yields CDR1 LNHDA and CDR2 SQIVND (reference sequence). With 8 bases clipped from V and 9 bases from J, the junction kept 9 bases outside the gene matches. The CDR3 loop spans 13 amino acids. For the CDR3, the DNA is TGTGCCAGTCGCCGGGACAGGTCCATCACCATATATTTT. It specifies CASRRDRSITIYF.

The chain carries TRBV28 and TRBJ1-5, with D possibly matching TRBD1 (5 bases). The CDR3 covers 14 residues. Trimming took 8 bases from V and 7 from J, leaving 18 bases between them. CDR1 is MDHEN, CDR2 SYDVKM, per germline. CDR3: CASLQGRTWQPQHF. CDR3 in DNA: TGTGCCAGCTTGCAGGGAAGGACATGGCAGCCCCAGCATTTT.

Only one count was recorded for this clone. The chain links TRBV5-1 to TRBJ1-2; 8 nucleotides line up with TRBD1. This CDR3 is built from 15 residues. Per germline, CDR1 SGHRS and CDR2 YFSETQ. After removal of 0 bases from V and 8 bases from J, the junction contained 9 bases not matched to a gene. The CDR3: CASSLARQGTIGYTF. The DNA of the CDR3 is TGCGCCAGCAGCTTGGCGAGACAGGGGACCATAGGCTACACCTTC.

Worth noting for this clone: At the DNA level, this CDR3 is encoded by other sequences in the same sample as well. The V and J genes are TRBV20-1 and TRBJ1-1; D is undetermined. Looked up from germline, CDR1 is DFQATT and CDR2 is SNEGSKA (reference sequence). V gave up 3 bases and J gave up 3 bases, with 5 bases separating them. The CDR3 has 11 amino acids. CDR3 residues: CSASRDTEAFF. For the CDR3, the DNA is TGCAGTGCTAGCCGGGACACTGAAGCTTTCTTT.

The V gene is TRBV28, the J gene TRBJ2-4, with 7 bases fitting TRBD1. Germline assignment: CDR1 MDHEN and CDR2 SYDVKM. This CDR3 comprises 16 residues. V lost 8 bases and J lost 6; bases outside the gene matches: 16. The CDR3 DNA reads TGTGCCAGCCTCCCTCAGAAGACGACAGGGTTAAACATTCAGTACTTC. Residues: CASLPQKTTGLNIQYF.

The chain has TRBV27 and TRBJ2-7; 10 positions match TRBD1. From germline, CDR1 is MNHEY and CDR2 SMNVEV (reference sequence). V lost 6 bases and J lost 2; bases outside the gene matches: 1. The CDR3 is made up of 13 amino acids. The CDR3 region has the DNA TGTGCCAGCAGCGGACAGGGGGCCTACGAGCAGTACTTC. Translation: CASSGQGAYEQYF.

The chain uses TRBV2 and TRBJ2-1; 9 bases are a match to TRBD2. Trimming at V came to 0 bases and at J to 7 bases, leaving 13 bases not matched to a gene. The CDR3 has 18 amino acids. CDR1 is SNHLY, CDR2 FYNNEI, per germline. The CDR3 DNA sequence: TGTGCCAGCAGTGAAGCTGGCAGCGGGAGGAGCCTCTGGAATGAGCAGTTCTTC. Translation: CASSEAGSGRSLWNEQFF.

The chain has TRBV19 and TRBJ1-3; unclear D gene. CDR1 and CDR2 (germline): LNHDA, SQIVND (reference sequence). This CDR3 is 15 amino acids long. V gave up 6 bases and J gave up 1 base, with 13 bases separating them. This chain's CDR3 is CASSTLGSSGNTIYF. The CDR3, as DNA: TGTGCCAGTAGCACCCTTGGGAGTTCTGGAAACACCATATATTTT.

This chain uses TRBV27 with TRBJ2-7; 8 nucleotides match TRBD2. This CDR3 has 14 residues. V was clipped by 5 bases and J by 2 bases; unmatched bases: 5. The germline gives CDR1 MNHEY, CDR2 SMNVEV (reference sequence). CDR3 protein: CASSIAGHTYEQYF. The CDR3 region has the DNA TGTGCCAGCAGTATAGCGGGACACACCTACGAGCAGTACTTC.

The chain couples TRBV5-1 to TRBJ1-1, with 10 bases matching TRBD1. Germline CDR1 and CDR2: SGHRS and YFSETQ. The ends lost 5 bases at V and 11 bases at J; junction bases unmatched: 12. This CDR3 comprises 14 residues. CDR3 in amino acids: CASSPRDRGSEAFF. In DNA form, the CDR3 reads TGCGCCAGCAGTCCTAGGGACAGGGGATCAGAGGCTTTCTTT.

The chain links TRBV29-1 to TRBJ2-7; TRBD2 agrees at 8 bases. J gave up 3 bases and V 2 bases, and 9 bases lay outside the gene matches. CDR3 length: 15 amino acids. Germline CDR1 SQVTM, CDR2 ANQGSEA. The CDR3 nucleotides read TGCAGCGTTGAAACGGCTAGCGGGTATAACTACGAGCAGTACTTC. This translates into CSVETASGYNYEQYF.

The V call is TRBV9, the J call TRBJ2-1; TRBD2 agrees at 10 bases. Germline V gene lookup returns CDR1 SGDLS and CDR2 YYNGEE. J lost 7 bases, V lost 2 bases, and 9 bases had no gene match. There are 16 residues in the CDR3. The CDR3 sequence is CASSVNSGRAGNEQFF. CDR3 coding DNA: TGTGCCAGCAGCGTCAACAGCGGGAGGGCGGGGAATGAGCAGTTCTTC.

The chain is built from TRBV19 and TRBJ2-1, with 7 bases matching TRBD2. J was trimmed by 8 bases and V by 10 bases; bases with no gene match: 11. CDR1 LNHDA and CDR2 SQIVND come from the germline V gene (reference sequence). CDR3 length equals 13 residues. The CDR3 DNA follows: TGTGCCACAGGACTAGGAAGAGGCGATGAGCAGTTCTTC. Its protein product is CATGLGRGDEQFF.

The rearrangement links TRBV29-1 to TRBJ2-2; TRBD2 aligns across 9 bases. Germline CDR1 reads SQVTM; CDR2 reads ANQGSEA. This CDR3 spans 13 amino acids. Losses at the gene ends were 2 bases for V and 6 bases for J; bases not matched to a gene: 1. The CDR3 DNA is TGCAGCGTTGAACTAGCGGGACCCGGGGAGCTGTTTTTT. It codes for CSVELAGPGELFF.